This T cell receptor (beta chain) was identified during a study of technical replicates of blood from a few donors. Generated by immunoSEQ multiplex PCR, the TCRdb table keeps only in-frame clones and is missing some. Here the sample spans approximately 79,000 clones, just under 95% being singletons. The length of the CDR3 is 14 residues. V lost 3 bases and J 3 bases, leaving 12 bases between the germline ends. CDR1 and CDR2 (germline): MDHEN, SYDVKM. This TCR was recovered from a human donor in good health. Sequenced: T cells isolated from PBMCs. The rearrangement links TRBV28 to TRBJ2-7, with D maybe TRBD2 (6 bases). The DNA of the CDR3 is TGTGCCAGCAGTTTTCAACGGGAGCTCTACGAGCAGTACTTC. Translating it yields CASSFQRELYEQYF.